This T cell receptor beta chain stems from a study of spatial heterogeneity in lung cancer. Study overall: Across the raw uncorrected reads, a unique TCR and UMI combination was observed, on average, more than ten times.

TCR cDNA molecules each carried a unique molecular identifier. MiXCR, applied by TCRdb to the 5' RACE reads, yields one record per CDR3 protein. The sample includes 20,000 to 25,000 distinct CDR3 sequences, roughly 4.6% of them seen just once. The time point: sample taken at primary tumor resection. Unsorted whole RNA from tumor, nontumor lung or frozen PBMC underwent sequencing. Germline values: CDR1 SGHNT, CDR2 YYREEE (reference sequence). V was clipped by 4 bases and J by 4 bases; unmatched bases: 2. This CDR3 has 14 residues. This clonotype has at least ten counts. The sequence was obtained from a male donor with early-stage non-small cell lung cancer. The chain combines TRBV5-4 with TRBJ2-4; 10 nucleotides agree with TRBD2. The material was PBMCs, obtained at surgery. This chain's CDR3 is CASSATSGKNIQYF. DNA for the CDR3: TGTGCCAGCAGCGCGACTAGCGGGAAAAACATTCAGTACTTC.